This T cell receptor beta chain appears in the sequencing data of a study of cytomegalovirus exposure and HLA in healthy donors. Germline-derived CDR1 and CDR2 are SQVTM and ANQGSEA. The V end lost 7 bases, the J end lost 5 bases, and 19 bases lay between the germline ends. This CDR3 is built from 14 residues. Overall study findings and caveats: A later analysis associated 15,000 or so TCR beta sequences with HLA alleles at a 0.05 false discovery rate. Later, an analysis showed that TCR beta chains associated with HLA were more clonally expanded than others that were equally common. TCR beta sequences reportedly predicted the HLA-A and HLA-B alleles of most subjects accurately. An apparent linkage of common viral pathogens to several of the most significant clusters emerged in a later analysis.

PCR used 60 Vbeta primers and 13 Jbeta primers. Assay used: immunoSEQ multiplex PCR; TCRdb lists only in-frame clones, some missing. The sample totals roughly 70,000 clones. Remarks on this clone: Its antigen remains unknown.

V gene TRBV29-1 combines with J gene TRBJ2-3, with D possibly being TRBD2 (5 bases). The clonotype comes from a man aged 35 to 55 in good health and CMV-seronegative. Sequencing used PBMCs. CDR3 nucleotides: TGCAGCGGTCGAGGTGGACCGGCGGGAGATACGCAGTATTTT. It is translated as CSGRGGPAGDTQYF.